This TCR beta chain originates from a study of blood T cell repertoires in COVID-19. Whole-study context: COVID-19 samples collected from the United States, Italy and Spain covered acute and convalescent phases.

The cohort comprised adults aged 18 to 89 years residing in approximately 25 US areas. This clone came up a few times. The CDR3 loop spans 14 amino acids. CDR1 and CDR2 (germline): MNHEY, SVGAGI. V was pared by 6 bases and J by 6 bases, with 10 bases of the junction left unmatched. Using immunoSEQ multiplex PCR, the repertoire was profiled, and TCRdb retains in-frame clones only, with some absent. Of some 380,000 clones in the sample, over 75% were seen once. The chain has TRBV6-5 and TRBJ2-5, with 7 bases that match TRBD2. The receptor comes from a woman in her 40s with acute COVID-19. The sequenced sample consisted of PBMCs or T cells enriched from blood (not recorded which). The CDR3: CASSPTRAGKTQYF. CDR3 sequence (DNA): TGTGCCAGCAGCCCGACTAGAGCGGGAAAGACCCAGTACTTC.